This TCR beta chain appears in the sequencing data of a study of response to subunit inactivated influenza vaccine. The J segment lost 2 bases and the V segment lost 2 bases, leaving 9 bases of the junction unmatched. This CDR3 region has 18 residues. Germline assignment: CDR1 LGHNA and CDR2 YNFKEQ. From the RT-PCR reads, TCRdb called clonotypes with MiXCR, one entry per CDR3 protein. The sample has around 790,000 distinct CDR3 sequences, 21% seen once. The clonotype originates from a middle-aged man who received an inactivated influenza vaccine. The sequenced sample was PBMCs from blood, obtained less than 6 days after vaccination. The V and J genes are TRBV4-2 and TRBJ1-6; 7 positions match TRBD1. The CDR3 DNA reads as TGTGCCAGCAGCCAAAAAATTAAGACAGGGACCTATAATTCACCCCTCCACTTT. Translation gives CASSQKIKTGTYNSPLHF.